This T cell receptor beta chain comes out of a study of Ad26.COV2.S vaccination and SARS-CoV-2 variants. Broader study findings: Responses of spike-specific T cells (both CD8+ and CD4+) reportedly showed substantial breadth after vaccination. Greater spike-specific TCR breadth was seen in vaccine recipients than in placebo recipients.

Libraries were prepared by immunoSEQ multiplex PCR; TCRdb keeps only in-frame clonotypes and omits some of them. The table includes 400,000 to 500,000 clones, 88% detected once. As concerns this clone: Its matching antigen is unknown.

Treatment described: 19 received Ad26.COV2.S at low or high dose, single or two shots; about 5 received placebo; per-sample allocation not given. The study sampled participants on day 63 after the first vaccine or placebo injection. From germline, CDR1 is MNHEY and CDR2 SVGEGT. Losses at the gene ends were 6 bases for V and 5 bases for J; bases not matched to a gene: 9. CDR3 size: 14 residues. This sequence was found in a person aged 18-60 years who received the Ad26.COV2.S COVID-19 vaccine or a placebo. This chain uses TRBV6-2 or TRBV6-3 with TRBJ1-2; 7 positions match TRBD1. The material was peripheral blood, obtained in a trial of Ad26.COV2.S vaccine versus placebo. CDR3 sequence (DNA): TGTGCCAGCAGCCCGGGACAGCGGCCTTATGGCTACACCTTC. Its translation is CASSPGQRPYGYTF.